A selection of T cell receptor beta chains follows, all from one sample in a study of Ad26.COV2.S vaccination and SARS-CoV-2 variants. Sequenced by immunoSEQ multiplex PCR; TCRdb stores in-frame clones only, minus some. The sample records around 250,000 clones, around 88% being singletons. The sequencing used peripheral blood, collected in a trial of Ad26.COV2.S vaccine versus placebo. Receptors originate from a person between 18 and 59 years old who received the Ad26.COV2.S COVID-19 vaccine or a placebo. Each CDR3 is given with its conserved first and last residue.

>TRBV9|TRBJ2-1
CASSPGTSGRAAGGWDEQFF
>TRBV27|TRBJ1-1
CASSAQGSNTEAFF
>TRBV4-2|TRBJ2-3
CASSQDYVAGGPRSSTDTQYF
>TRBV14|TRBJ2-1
CASSRWTSGTATRIYNEQFF
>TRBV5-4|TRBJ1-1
CASSWWGVNSEAFF
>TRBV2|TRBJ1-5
CASSDYLQPQHF
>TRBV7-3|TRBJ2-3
CASSARGQSTDTQYF
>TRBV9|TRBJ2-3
CASSVGMGSDTQYF
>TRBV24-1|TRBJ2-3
CATSDLQGGYSTDTQYF
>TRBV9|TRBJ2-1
CASSVAPSGNNEQFF
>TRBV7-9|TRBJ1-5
CASSTGHYSNQPQHF
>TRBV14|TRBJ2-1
CASSPRSQAGGSNEQFF
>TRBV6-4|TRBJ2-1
CASRVTSGPGEQFF
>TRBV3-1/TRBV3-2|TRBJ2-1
CASSQGSSGAASYNEQFF
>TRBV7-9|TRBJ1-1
CASSLKGPTEAFF
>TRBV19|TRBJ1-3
CASSFIADRWILSGNTIYF
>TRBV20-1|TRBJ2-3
CSPLRTDTQYF
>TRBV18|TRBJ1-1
CASSDTEAFF
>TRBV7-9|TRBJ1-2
CASSSPGQGAKGYTF
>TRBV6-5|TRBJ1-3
CASRPGTASGNTIYF
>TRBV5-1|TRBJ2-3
CASSTGLAGGSADTQYF
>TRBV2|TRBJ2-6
CASTQIGQGLSGANVLTF
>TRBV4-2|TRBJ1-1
CASSQDFRGRTEAFF
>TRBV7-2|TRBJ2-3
CASSRKGLVNIDTQYF
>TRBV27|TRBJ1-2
CASTTHRGDYGYTF
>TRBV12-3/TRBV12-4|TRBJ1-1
CASSVVLNTEAFF
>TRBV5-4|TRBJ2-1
CASSLARGEGRGLEQFF
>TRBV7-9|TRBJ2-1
CASRPDFGTRVGNEQFF
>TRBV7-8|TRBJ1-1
CASSLQRGQLNTEAFF
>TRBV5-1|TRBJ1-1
CASSFWGITFEAFF
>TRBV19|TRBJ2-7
CASRDGPLSYEQYF
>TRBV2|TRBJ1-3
CASSATLQGTGNTIYF
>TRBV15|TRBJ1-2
CATSSRQGANYGYTF
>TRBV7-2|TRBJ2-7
CASSLRGGTISYEQYF
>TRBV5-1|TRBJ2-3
CASSFSLTSQVADTQYF
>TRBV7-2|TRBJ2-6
CASTPDGTSGANVLTF
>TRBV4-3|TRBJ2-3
CASSQGLWGDTQYF
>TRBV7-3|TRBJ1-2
CAITVFHGYTF
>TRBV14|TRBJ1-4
CASSQPDRVEKLFF
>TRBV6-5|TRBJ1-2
CASSYGPGSGYTF
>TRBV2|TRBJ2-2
CASLTTRAGELFF
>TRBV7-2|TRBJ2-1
CASSLEGPWYNEQFF
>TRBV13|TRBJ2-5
CASSVTGTGVDETQYF
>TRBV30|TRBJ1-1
CAGQESFKGAFF